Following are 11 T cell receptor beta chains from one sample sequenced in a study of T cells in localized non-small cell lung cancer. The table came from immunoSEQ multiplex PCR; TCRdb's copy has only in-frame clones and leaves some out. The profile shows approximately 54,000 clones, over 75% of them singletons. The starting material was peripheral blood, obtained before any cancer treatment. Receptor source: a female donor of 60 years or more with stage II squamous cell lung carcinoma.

The CDR3 region is CASGLRPSGGDHEQYF. For the CDR3, the DNA is TGTGCCAGCGGCCTACGGCCTAGCGGGGGGGACCACGAGCAGTACTTC. V is TRBV27 and J is TRBJ2-7; 12 nucleotides agree with TRBD2. The germline gives CDR1 MNHEY, CDR2 SMNVEV (reference sequence). The CDR3 contains 16 residues. Unmatched junction bases numbered 13, after V lost 8 bases and J lost 5 bases.

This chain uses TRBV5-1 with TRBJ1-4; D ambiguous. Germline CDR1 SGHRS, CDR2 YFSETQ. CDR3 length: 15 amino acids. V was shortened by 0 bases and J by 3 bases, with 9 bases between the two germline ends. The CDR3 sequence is CASSLVGQPNEKLFF. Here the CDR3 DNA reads TGCGCCAGCAGCTTGGTAGGTCAGCCTAATGAAAAACTGTTTTTT.

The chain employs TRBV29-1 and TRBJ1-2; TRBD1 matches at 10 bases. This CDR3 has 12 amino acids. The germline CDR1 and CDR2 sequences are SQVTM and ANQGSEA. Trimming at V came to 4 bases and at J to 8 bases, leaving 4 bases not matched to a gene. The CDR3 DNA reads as TGCAGCGTTGTGACAGGGGGCAACGGCTACACCTTC. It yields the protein CSVVTGGNGYTF.

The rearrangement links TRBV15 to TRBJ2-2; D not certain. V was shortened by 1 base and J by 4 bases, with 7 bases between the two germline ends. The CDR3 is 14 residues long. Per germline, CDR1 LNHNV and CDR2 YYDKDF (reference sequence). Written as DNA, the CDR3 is TGTGCCACCAGCAGAGCCGATCTCACCGGGGAGCTGTTTTTT. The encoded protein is CATSRADLTGELFF.

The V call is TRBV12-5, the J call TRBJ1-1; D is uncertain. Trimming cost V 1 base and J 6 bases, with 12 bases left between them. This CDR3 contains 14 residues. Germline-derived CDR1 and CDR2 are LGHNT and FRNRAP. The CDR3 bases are TGTGCTAGTGGTTTGGGGCAGGTTTGGGCTGAAGCTTTCTTT. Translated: CASGLGQVWAEAFF.

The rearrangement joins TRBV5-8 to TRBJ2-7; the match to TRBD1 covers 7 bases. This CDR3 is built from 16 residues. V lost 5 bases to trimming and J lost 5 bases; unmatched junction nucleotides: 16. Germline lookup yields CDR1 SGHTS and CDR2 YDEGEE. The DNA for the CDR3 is TGTGCCAGCAGGCCGACGACAGGGTTAATGGGAAACGAGCAGTACTTC. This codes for CASRPTTGLMGNEQYF.

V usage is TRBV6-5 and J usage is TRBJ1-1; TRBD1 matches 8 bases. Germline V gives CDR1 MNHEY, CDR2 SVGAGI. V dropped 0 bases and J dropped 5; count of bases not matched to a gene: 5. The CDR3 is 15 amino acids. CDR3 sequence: CASSYSKTGGTEAFF. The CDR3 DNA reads TGTGCCAGCAGTTACTCGAAAACAGGGGGTACTGAAGCTTTCTTT.

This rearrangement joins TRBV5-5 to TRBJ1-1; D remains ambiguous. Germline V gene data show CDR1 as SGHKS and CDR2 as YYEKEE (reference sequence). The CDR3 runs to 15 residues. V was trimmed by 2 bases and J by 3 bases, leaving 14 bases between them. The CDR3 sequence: CASSLTHWPDTEAFF. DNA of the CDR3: TGTGCCAGCAGCTTAACACATTGGCCGGACACTGAAGCTTTCTTT.

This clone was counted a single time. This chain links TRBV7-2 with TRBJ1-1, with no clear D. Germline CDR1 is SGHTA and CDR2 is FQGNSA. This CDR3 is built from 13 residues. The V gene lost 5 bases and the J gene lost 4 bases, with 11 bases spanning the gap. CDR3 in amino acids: CASSATWGTEAFF. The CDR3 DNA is TGTGCCAGCAGCGCAACCTGGGGCACTGAAGCTTTCTTT.

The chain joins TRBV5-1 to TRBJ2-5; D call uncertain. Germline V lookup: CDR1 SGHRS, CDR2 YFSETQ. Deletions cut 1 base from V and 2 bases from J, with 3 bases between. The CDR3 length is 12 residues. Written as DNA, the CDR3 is TGCGCCAGCAGCTTGTTTCAAGAGACCCAGTACTTC. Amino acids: CASSLFQETQYF. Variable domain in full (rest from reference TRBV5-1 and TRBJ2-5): KAGVTQTPRYLIKTRGQQVTLSCSPISGHRSVSWYQQTPGQGLQFLFEYFSETQRNKGNFPGRFSGRQFSNSRSEMNVSTLELGDSALYLCASSLFQETQYFGPGTRLLVL.

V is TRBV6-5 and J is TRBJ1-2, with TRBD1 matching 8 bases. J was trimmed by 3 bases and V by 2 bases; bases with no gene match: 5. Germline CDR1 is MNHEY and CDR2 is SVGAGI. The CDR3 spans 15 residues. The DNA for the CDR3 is TGTGCCAGCAGTTACGGGGCAGGGGGCGACTATGGCTACACCTTC. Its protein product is CASSYGAGGDYGYTF.